The 29 T cell receptor beta chains below all came from one sample that was sequenced in a study of T cell clonality in common variable immunodeficiency. The assay was immunoSEQ multiplex PCR, and TCRdb's table has in-frame clones only and misses some. The sample contains some 50,000 clones, none of them singletons. Sequencing used peripheral blood mononuclear cells. These receptors all stem from a person aged 18-69 years in good health.

In this sample, this clone turned up many times. Read coverage stops 3 residues before the CDR3 terminus; the germline J gene supplies the remainder. This chain uses TRBV12-3 or TRBV12-4 with TRBJ1-5, with D possibly being TRBD1 (5 bases). V was shortened by 6 bases and J by 3 bases, with 18 bases between the two germline ends. This CDR3 is 16 amino acids long. CDR3 sequence reads: CASSITLAGSNQPQHF. The CDR3 bases that were read are TGTGCCAGCAGCATCACGTTAGCAGGGTCCAATCAGCCC.

There are many counts of this clone. The read is 3 residues too short to cover the CDR3 end, so that end is filled in from the germline J gene. The chain is built from TRBV27 and TRBJ2-3; 12 bases align to TRBD2. Trimming cost V 6 bases and J 7 bases; bases outside gene matches: 11. The germline V gene encodes CDR1 MNHEY and CDR2 SMNVEV (reference sequence). The CDR3 has 16 amino acids. The CDR3 DNA, read in part, is TGTGCCAGCAGCGAGGATCTAGCGGGGGGGATGTATACG. Translation gives CASSEDLAGGMYT. The entire CDR3 is CASSEDLAGGMYTQYF.

This clone was seen many times. Read data end 3 residues before the CDR3 end; the end is taken from the germline J gene. The chain employs TRBV5-1 and TRBJ1-2; D might be TRBD1 (6 bases). Per the germline V gene, CDR1 is SGHRS and CDR2 is YFSETQ. The V gene lost 1 base and the J gene lost 6 bases, with 10 bases spanning the gap. The CDR3 consists of 13 residues. The sequenced CDR3 bases are TGCGCCAGCAGCTTGACCACAGGGAATGGC. Its translation is CASSLTTGNG. The full CDR3 protein is CASSLTTGNGYTF.

This clone was observed at least ten times. The sequence runs out 3 residues before the end of the CDR3; the remainder is reconstructed from the germline J gene. The rearrangement links TRBV12-3 or TRBV12-4 to TRBJ2-7; D not certain. This CDR3 has 11 amino acids. The ends were cut back, 4 bases at V and 3 bases at J, with 4 bases in the middle. CDR3 bases read: TGTGCCAGCAGTTCCCACTACGAG. It encodes CASSSHYE. In full, the CDR3 reads CASSSHYEQYF.

This clone was seen at least ten times. The read terminates 3 residues ahead of where the CDR3 ends, so the germline J gene completes it. The J gene is TRBJ2-1, the V gene TRBV7-6; tentatively, D is TRBD1 (6 bases). Germline CDR1 is SGHVS and CDR2 is FNYEAQ. CDR3 length equals 16 residues. The V end was cut by 2 bases, the J end by 7 bases, with 18 bases between. The DNA read from the CDR3 is TGTGCCAGCAGCTTATCCCTCACAGGGTTCATGAATGAG. It encodes CASSLSLTGFMNE. The entire CDR3 protein is CASSLSLTGFMNEQFF.

This clone occurred many times. The CDR3 end lies 3 residues beyond the end of the read and is filled in from the germline J gene. V and J are TRBV5-4 and TRBJ1-4; D is perhaps TRBD1 (5 bases). The CDR3 spans 15 residues. Germline V gene sequence: CDR1 SGHNT, CDR2 YYREEE (reference sequence). V was trimmed by 1 base and J by 5 bases, leaving 12 bases between them. CDR3: CASSLRTGGNEKLFF. The sequenced CDR3 bases are TGTGCCAGCAGCTTGAGGACGGGGGGAAATGAAAAA.

This clone was seen many times. The CDR3 end falls 3 residues outside the read, so it is completed with the germline J gene. This chain links TRBV30 with TRBJ2-2; tentatively, D is TRBD2 (6 bases). CDR1 is GTSNPN and CDR2 is SVGIG in the germline V gene (reference sequence). This CDR3 is 16 amino acids long. The CDR3 here is CAWSARGWQTNEKLFF. CDR3 bases read: TGTGCCTGGAGTGCCCGGGGGTGGCAGACTAATGAAAAG.

This clone was seen repeatedly, ten times or more. The sequenced fragment ends 3 residues before the CDR3 boundary, so the rest is inferred from the germline J gene. The chain joins TRBV5-4 to TRBJ2-3; 11 bases match TRBD2. This CDR3 has 14 amino acids. Trimming took 3 bases from V and 7 from J; bases not matched to a gene: 4. Germline V gene lookup returns CDR1 SGHNT and CDR2 YYREEE (reference sequence). CDR3 sequence: CASSSTSGAYTQYF. The CDR3 bases that were read are TGTGCCAGCAGCTCGACTAGCGGGGCCTATACG. Based on the CDR3 plus reference TRBV5-4 and TRBJ2-3, the full variable domain is ETGVTQSPTHLIKTRGQQVTLRCSSQSGHNTVSWYQQALGQGPQFIFQYYREEENGRGNFPPRFSGLQFPNYSSELNVNALELDDSALYLCASSSTSGAYTQYFGPGTRLTVL.

The sample holds many counts of this clone. With the read ending 3 residues before the CDR3 end, the germline J gene is used to fill in that end. The chain combines TRBV5-6 with TRBJ2-1; 10 bases map to TRBD2. In germline, CDR1 is SGHDT, CDR2 YYEEEE. V was pared by 4 bases and J by 3 bases, with 4 bases of the junction left unmatched. CDR3 length equals 15 residues. CDR3 residues: CASSHLAGVYNEQFF. Incomplete CDR3 DNA: TGTGCCAGCAGCCATCTAGCGGGGGTCTACAATGAG.

There are many counts of this clone. Partial CDR3 DNA: TGCGCCAGCAGCCCAGGACAGGGTTCGGCTAATGAAAAG. This codes for CASSPGQGSANEK. The full CDR3 protein is CASSPGQGSANEKLFF. The chain links TRBV5-1 to TRBJ2-2; 8 bases are shared with TRBD1. The CDR3 end lies 3 residues beyond the end of the read and is filled in from the germline J gene. CDR3 length equals 16 residues. Germline V CDR1 and CDR2: SGHRS, YFSETQ.

In this sample, this clone turned up a few times. The read terminates 3 residues before the CDR3 end, so the remaining end is supplied by the germline J gene. The chain couples TRBV5-1 to TRBJ1-2; perhaps TRBD1 as D (5 bases). Germline V lookup: CDR1 SGHRS, CDR2 YFSETQ. The CDR3 extends over 16 amino acids. The CDR3 loop is CASRRDRGLGNDEYTF. The part of the CDR3 DNA that was read is TGCGCCAGCCGGAGAGATAGGGGACTGGGTAACGATGAG.

This clone was detected many times. The CDR3 loop is CSARDLVNEKLFF. Partial CDR3 DNA: TGCAGTGCTAGAGATCTCGTTAATGAAAAA. This sequence joins TRBV20-1 and TRBJ1-4; the D is unclear. With the read ending 3 residues before the CDR3 end, the germline J gene is used to fill in that end. V lost 0 bases and J lost 4, with 6 bases in between. The CDR3 is 13 amino acids. Germline V gene data show CDR1 as DFQATT and CDR2 as SNEGSKA (reference sequence).

This clone was recorded at least ten times. Coverage ceases 3 residues before the CDR3 finishes, and the germline J gene fills in the end. The chain combines TRBV5-1 with TRBJ1-6; possibly TRBD1 for D (5 bases). V lost 3 bases and J 4 bases, leaving 8 bases between the germline ends. The V gene's germline CDR1 is SGHRS and CDR2 YFSETQ. The CDR3 contains 14 residues. The sequenced part of the CDR3 DNA is TGCGCCAGCAGCTGGGGCGAGTATAATTCACCC. Amino acids: CASSWGEYNSP. The whole CDR3 sequence is CASSWGEYNSPLHF.

In this sample, this clone turned up many times. Read data end 3 residues before the CDR3 end; the end is taken from the germline J gene. J is TRBJ1-1 and V is TRBV19, with D perhaps matching TRBD1 (5 bases). Trimming took 5 bases from V and 5 from J, leaving 18 bases between them. The CDR3 consists of 15 residues. Germline values: CDR1 LNHDA, CDR2 SQIVND (reference sequence). The CDR3 region is CASSRQGGVKTEAFF. The sequenced CDR3 bases are TGTGCCAGTAGTCGTCAGGGTGGGGTAAAGACTGAA.

This clone appeared many times. The CDR3 end lies 3 residues beyond the end of the read and is filled in from the germline J gene. This same CDR3 is encoded by further DNA sequences in the sample. The chain uses TRBV18 and TRBJ2-2; possibly TRBD1 for D (5 bases). Germline V gene lookup returns CDR1 KGHSH and CDR2 LQKENI. The CDR3 consists of 13 residues. The V gene lost 3 bases and the J gene lost 6 bases, with 8 bases spanning the gap. CDR3 sequence: CASSPQGAGELFF. The part of the CDR3 DNA that was read is TGTGCCAGCTCACCGCAGGGTGCCGGGGAG.

This clone was found many times. From the germline J gene comes the end of the CDR3, since the read stops 3 residues before it. The chain is built from TRBV19 and TRBJ1-2; weak D call: TRBD1 (5 bases). Germline V gene data show CDR1 as LNHDA and CDR2 as SQIVND (reference sequence). CDR3 length equals 12 residues. The CDR3 bases that were read are TGTGCCAGTAGTGCGGGACTAGATGAT. Translating gives CASSAGLDD. The CDR3 reads in full as CASSAGLDDYTF.

At least ten counts were recorded for this clone. The read stops 3 residues short of the end of the CDR3; the missing end is completed from the germline J gene. Other nucleotide sequences from this sample produce the same CDR3. The V gene is TRBV6-2 or TRBV6-3, the J gene TRBJ1-1; 11 positions match TRBD1. The CDR3 sequence is 16 residues long. CDR1 is MNHEY, CDR2 SVGEGT, per germline. With 6 bases clipped from V and 3 bases from J, the junction kept 9 bases outside the gene matches. The sequenced CDR3 bases are TGTGCCAGCAGCCCGGCCGGGACAGGGGGAGACACTGAA. Translation gives CASSPAGTGGDTE. The full CDR3 sequence reads CASSPAGTGGDTEAFF.

This clone occurred many times. The read is 3 residues too short to cover the CDR3 end, so that end is filled in from the germline J gene. The gene calls are TRBV6-2 or TRBV6-3 and TRBJ1-1, with TRBD1 as a possible D gene (5 bases). There are 13 residues in the CDR3. The germline gives CDR1 MNHEY, CDR2 SVGEGT. The germline V and J ends were trimmed by 8 bases and 4 bases, with 14 bases remaining between them. The CDR3 bases that were read are TGTGCCAGCGCTCAGGGAGGGGTCACTGAA. As protein: CASAQGGVTE. The whole CDR3 is CASAQGGVTEAFF.

This clone was seen many times. The read falls 3 residues short of the CDR3 end, and the missing part is taken from the germline J gene. The chain carries TRBV20-1 and TRBJ2-7; 8 nucleotides line up with TRBD1. With V trimmed by 0 bases and J by 2 bases, 3 bases remained unmatched. Looked up from germline, CDR1 is DFQATT and CDR2 is SNEGSKA (reference sequence). This CDR3 region has 14 residues. The part of the CDR3 DNA that was read is TGCAGTGCTAGAGACTCAGGGGGCCCCTACGAG. Its translation is CSARDSGGPYE. The CDR3 reads in full as CSARDSGGPYEQYF.

In this sample, this clone turned up many times. The CDR3 here is CASSYGGQYNEQFF. The CDR3 DNA, read in part, is TGTGCCAGCAGTTACGGGGGACAGTACAATGAG. V is TRBV6-2 or TRBV6-3 and J is TRBJ2-1; TRBD1 matches 7 bases. The sequence runs out 3 residues before the end of the CDR3; the remainder is reconstructed from the germline J gene. Germline CDR1 and CDR2: MNHEY and SVGEGT. After removal of 2 bases from V and 4 bases from J, the junction contained 2 bases not matched to a gene. The CDR3 runs 14 residues.

At least ten counts were recorded for this clone. The missing CDR3 end, 3 residues past where the read stops, is filled in from the germline J gene. The J gene is TRBJ2-7, the V gene TRBV29-1; 7 nucleotides match TRBD1. There are 11 residues in the CDR3. The J segment lost 3 bases and the V segment lost 7 bases, leaving 3 bases of the junction unmatched. The V gene's germline CDR1 is SQVTM and CDR2 ANQGSEA. The CDR3 reads CSAGQHYEQYF. The CDR3 bases that were read are TGCAGCGCGGGACAGCACTACGAG.

This clone occurred many times. The CDR3 end falls 3 residues outside the read, so it is completed with the germline J gene. V is TRBV5-1 and J is TRBJ1-2; 11 bases map to TRBD1. Germline assignment: CDR1 SGHRS and CDR2 YFSETQ. V was pared by 3 bases and J by 3 bases, with 7 bases of the junction left unmatched. CDR3 size: 16 residues. The CDR3 DNA, read in part, is TGCGCCAGCAGCTCACGGACAGGGGGCGCCGACTATGGC. It yields the protein CASSSRTGGADYG. The full CDR3 protein reads CASSSRTGGADYGYTF.

As concerns this clone: With the read ending 3 residues before the CDR3 end, the germline J gene is used to fill in that end. The chain joins TRBV6-2 or TRBV6-3 to TRBJ1-5; no definite D call. The CDR3 extends over 14 amino acids. V was cut by 2 bases and J by 1 base, with 6 bases left in between. Germline V CDR1 and CDR2: MNHEY, SVGEGT. The CDR3 sequence is CASSYLGSNQPQHF. The covered CDR3 bases are TGTGCCAGCAGTTACCTGGGCAGCAATCAGCCC.

This clone was recorded at least ten times. The sequenced fragment ends 3 residues before the CDR3 boundary, so the rest is inferred from the germline J gene. The gene calls are TRBV30 and TRBJ2-5, with TRBD2 matching over 8 bases. Germline CDR1 reads GTSNPN; CDR2 reads SVGIG (reference sequence). The CDR3 spans 14 residues. Germline trimming cut 2 bases from V and 1 base from J; bases unmatched to any gene: 3. CDR3 sequence: CAWSPRGGQETQYF. The CDR3 bases that were read are TGTGCCTGGAGTCCCCGGGGGGGCCAAGAGACC.

There are many counts of this clone. The read finishes 3 residues shy of the CDR3 end, and the germline J gene is used to complete it. This chain links TRBV16 with TRBJ1-3, with D hard to call. V was cut by 0 bases and J by 4 bases, with 16 bases left in between. CDR1 is KGHSY, CDR2 FQNENV, per germline. This CDR3 has 17 residues. The CDR3 region is CASSQSFGLLAGNTIYF. The DNA read from the CDR3 is TGTGCCAGCAGCCAATCTTTTGGCCTACTAGCCGGAAACACC.

This clone occurred a few times. CDR3: CASSESEGSYNEQFF. The CDR3 DNA, read in part, is TGCGCCAGCAGTGAGTCCGAAGGCTCCTACAATGAG. The chain combines TRBV10-2 with TRBJ2-1, with D unclear. Coverage ceases 3 residues before the CDR3 finishes, and the germline J gene fills in the end. CDR1 is WSHSY, CDR2 SAAADI, per germline. This CDR3 has 15 amino acids. Trimming removed 0 bases from V and 0 bases from J, with 6 bases in between.

This clone was picked up many times. The read comes to an end 3 residues before the CDR3 does, leaving the germline J gene to fill in the end. The V gene is TRBV2, the J gene TRBJ1-3; no clear D gene. The CDR3 extends over 14 amino acids. The V end was cut by 6 bases, the J end by 0 bases, with 9 bases between. CDR1 and CDR2 (germline): SNHLY, FYNNEI. This chain's CDR3 is CASSQRFSGNTIYF. The CDR3 DNA, read in part, is TGTGCCAGCAGCCAGAGGTTCTCTGGAAACACC.

This clone was recorded at least ten times. The read ends 3 residues before the CDR3 terminus; that terminus is restored from the germline J gene. V and J are TRBV20-1 and TRBJ2-3; 11 bases map to TRBD1. The CDR3 sequence is 13 residues long. CDR1 and CDR2 (germline): DFQATT, SNEGSKA (reference sequence). The CDR3 region is CSARDRGEKTQYF. The CDR3 bases that were read are TGCAGTGCTCGGGACAGGGGGGAAAAGACG.

This clone occurred many times. The read ends 3 residues before the CDR3 terminus; that terminus is restored from the germline J gene. The rearrangement joins TRBV4-2 to TRBJ2-5; 9 nucleotides align to TRBD2. CDR1 is LGHNA and CDR2 is YNFKEQ in the germline V gene. The CDR3 contains 18 residues. V trimming: 3 bases; J trimming: 1 base; junction bases outside the gene matches: 12. CDR3 protein: CASSQGGSSGGIQETQYF. CDR3 bases read: TGTGCCAGCAGCCAGGGTGGGAGTAGCGGGGGAATCCAAGAGACC.